This is a list of T cell receptor beta chains from one sample in a study of cytomegalovirus exposure and HLA in healthy donors. Sequenced by immunoSEQ multiplex PCR; TCRdb stores in-frame clones only, minus some. The table lists some 200,000 clones, 65% to 90% of them singletons. The sequencing input was PBMCs. These receptors all stem from a man in his forties in good health and CMV-seropositive. The CDR3 runs from the conserved cysteine through the conserved F or W. The D gene is left open where the match is weak. A row's size may be missing; if present it is once, few, many or a size class.

d_gene,v_gene,abundance,j_gene,CDR3nt,CDR3aa
NA,TRBV28,NA,TRBJ2-2,TGTGCCAGCAGGGTCAGGGGCCCGAACACCGGGGAGCTGTTTTTT,CASRVRGPNTGELFF
TRBD1,TRBV7-9,few,TRBJ1-2,TGTGCCAGCAGCTTAGTTACCGGGACAGGACGTTATGGCTACACCTTC,CASSLVTGTGRYGYTF
TRBD1,TRBV11-3,few,TRBJ1-6,TGTGCCAGCAGTCGAGACAGGGGCAATTCACCCCTCCACTTT,CASSRDRGNSPLHF
TRBD1,TRBV6-6,NA,TRBJ2-2,TGTGCCAGCACCAAGACAGGGTTTGGTAACACCGGGGAGCTGTTTTTT,CASTKTGFGNTGELFF
NA,TRBV18,once,TRBJ1-3,TGTGCCAGCTCACCATCACAGAGCTCTGGAAACACCATATATTTT,CASSPSQSSGNTIYF
NA,TRBV30,NA,TRBJ2-7,TGTGCCTGGAGTCCTTCCGGTCACAGGGATTACGAGCAGTACTTC,CAWSPSGHRDYEQYF
NA,TRBV5-1,few,TRBJ2-5,TGCGCCAGCAGCTTGGGAGTGGTAAGGACCCAGTACTTC,CASSLGVVRTQYF
NA,TRBV5-6,NA,TRBJ2-3,TGTGCCAGCAGCTGGGCGGGCGGCACGCAGTATTTT,CASSWAGGTQYF
NA,TRBV5-4,NA,TRBJ2-6,TGTGCCAGCAGCTTGGCGAGGATCGGTATGGGGCGCTCTGGGGCCAACGTCCTGACTTTC,CASSLARIGMGRSGANVLTF
TRBD1,TRBV7-9,NA,TRBJ2-3,TGTGCCAGCAGCGCCCGGGACAGGGGCACAGATACGCAGTATTTT,CASSARDRGTDTQYF
NA,TRBV6-1,NA,TRBJ2-1,TGTGCCAGCAGTGAAGTCAGGGTAGGCGATGAGCAGTTCTTC,CASSEVRVGDEQFF
NA,TRBV4-3,NA,TRBJ2-2,TGCGCCAGCAGCCAGGGGGGACAGATTAACACCGGGGAGCTGTTTTTT,CASSQGGQINTGELFF
NA,TRBV5-4,once,TRBJ2-7,TGTGCCAGCAGCTCTGGCACTACCTACGAGCAGTACTTC,CASSSGTTYEQYF
TRBD2,TRBV6-5,NA,TRBJ2-5,TGTGCCAGCAGACCGGGGGGGCGCGAGACCCAGTACTTC,CASRPGGRETQYF
TRBD2,TRBV18,NA,TRBJ2-5,TGTGCCAGCTCACGAGCGGGGGGCCCCTCAGAGACCCAGTACTTC,CASSRAGGPSETQYF
TRBD2,TRBV7-9,NA,TRBJ2-1,TGTGCCAGCAGCTTAGCGGGACTAGCAGTTTCCTACAATGAGCAGTTCTTC,CASSLAGLAVSYNEQFF
NA,TRBV6-5,NA,TRBJ2-2,TGTGCCAGCAGTTACTCTAGCGGAGAGAACACCGGGGAGCTGTTTTTT,CASSYSSGENTGELFF
NA,TRBV10-1,NA,TRBJ2-5,TGCGCCAGCAGTGAGTCGAGGAGGCCGGAGACCCAGTACTTC,CASSESRRPETQYF
NA,TRBV6-5,NA,TRBJ1-5,TGTGCCAGCAGCGCCATCGACAGAGACGATCAGCCCCAGCATTTT,CASSAIDRDDQPQHF
TRBD1,TRBV6-1,NA,TRBJ1-5,TGTGCCAGCAGTTCGGACAGGGTCGGTCAGCCCCAGCATTTT,CASSSDRVGQPQHF
NA,TRBV29-1,NA,TRBJ2-7,TGCAGCGTTGAAAGGGACAACCCCTACGAGCAGTACTTC,CSVERDNPYEQYF
NA,TRBV27,NA,TRBJ2-5,TGTGCCAGCAGTTTCATGGGGGCAGGGGAGACCCAGTACTTC,CASSFMGAGETQYF
TRBD1,TRBV28,once,TRBJ1-4,TGTGCCAGCAGTTTGGGCAGGGGGCGTGAAAAACTGTTTTTT,CASSLGRGREKLFF
TRBD2,TRBV9,NA,TRBJ2-1,TGTGCCAGCAGTCGACTAGCGGGGACTTACAATGAGCAGTTCTTC,CASSRLAGTYNEQFF
NA,TRBV2,NA,TRBJ2-5,TGTGCCAGCAGTGGCCCCGACAACCCCGAAGGCGAGACCCAGTACTTC,CASSGPDNPEGETQYF
NA,TRBV18,NA,TRBJ1-1,TGTGCCAGCTCACCTAACAGGGCAGAGAGCACTGAAGCTTTCTTT,CASSPNRAESTEAFF
TRBD2,TRBV27,NA,TRBJ2-1,TGTGCCAGCAGTTTTAGCGGGGCGGTCAGCAATGAGCAGTTCTTC,CASSFSGAVSNEQFF
TRBD1,TRBV28,NA,TRBJ2-3,TGTGCCAGCAGCCTGTCAGACAGGGGGTACTTCGATACGCAGTATTTT,CASSLSDRGYFDTQYF
TRBD1,TRBV5-5,NA,TRBJ2-1,TGTGCCAGCAGCTTACAGGGGGGAGGCAATGAGCAGTTCTTC,CASSLQGGGNEQFF
TRBD1,TRBV11-3,NA,TRBJ2-3,TGTGCCAGCAGCTTGGGGACAGGGGGATATACAGATACGCAGTATTTT,CASSLGTGGYTDTQYF
TRBD2,TRBV5-8,NA,TRBJ2-5,TGTGCCAGCAGCTGGACTAGCGGGGAGTACCAAGAGACCCAGTACTTC,CASSWTSGEYQETQYF
NA,TRBV7-8,NA,TRBJ2-3,TGTGCCAGCAGCTTAGCAGGTGGACTTAGCACAGATACGCAGTATTTT,CASSLAGGLSTDTQYF
NA,TRBV5-6,once,TRBJ2-2,TGTGCCAGCAGCTTGCCGGGGATCATGATCACCGGGGAGCTGTTTTTT,CASSLPGIMITGELFF
TRBD1,TRBV10-3,once,TRBJ2-5,TGTGCCATCAGTGTGACAGGGGGCCATGAAGAGACCCAGTACTTC,CAISVTGGHEETQYF
TRBD2,TRBV27,once,TRBJ2-3,TGTGCCAGCAGTTCCGTCGTCGGTCTAGCGGAACTCACAGATACGCAGTATTTT,CASSSVVGLAELTDTQYF
TRBD1,TRBV9,few,TRBJ2-7,TGTGCCAGCAGCGTAGGGGGACAGGGCCCTTCCTACGAGCAGTACTTC,CASSVGGQGPSYEQYF
TRBD1,TRBV5-4,NA,TRBJ2-5,TGTGCCAGCAGCTTGGGGGACAGGCTTGAGCAGTACTTC,CASSLGDRLEQYF
NA,TRBV23-1,NA,TRBJ2-7,TGCGCCAGCAGGGAGATATCACCCGACGGAGGATTAACCTACGAGCAGTACTTC,CASREISPDGGLTYEQYF
TRBD2,TRBV19,NA,TRBJ2-5,TGTGCCAGTAGTACGGGACTAGCGGGGGGCAGCGCTTGGGAGACCCAGTACTTC,CASSTGLAGGSAWETQYF
NA,TRBV7-8,NA,TRBJ2-7,TGTGCCAGCAGCTTAGTTAGTGGCTACGAGCAGTACTTC,CASSLVSGYEQYF
TRBD2,TRBV18,NA,TRBJ2-7,TGTGCCAGCTCACCGTCGACTAGCGGGTCCTACGAGCAGTACTTC,CASSPSTSGSYEQYF
NA,TRBV5-1,NA,TRBJ2-7,TGCGCCAGCAGCTTGGTCAGGGGCATCTCCTACGAGCAGTACTTC,CASSLVRGISYEQYF
TRBD2,TRBV6-5,NA,TRBJ2-5,TGTGCCAGCAGCTACAACACAGCGGGGGCCCAAGAGACCCAGTACTTC,CASSYNTAGAQETQYF
TRBD1,TRBV5-4,NA,TRBJ2-7,TGTGCCAGCAGCAGACAGGGTCCGCGAGGCGAGCAGTACTTC,CASSRQGPRGEQYF
NA,TRBV11-3,NA,TRBJ2-3,TGTGCCAGCAGCGCCAGGACGGGGAGCACAGATACGCAGTATTTT,CASSARTGSTDTQYF
NA,TRBV20-1,NA,TRBJ2-3,TGCAGTGCTGCACACCCGAATACGCAGTATTTT,CSAAHPNTQYF
NA,TRBV19,NA,TRBJ1-1,TGTGCCAGTAGCCAAGTTTTTAGCACTGAAGCTTTCTTT,CASSQVFSTEAFF
NA,TRBV19,NA,TRBJ2-3,TGTGCCAGTAGCCTACTAGGGGGGGAGCGTATAACAGATACGCAGTATTTT,CASSLLGGERITDTQYF
NA,TRBV19,once,TRBJ2-7,TGTGCCAGTAGTATAGAACAGGGTTCCTACGAGCAGTACTTC,CASSIEQGSYEQYF
NA,TRBV19,NA,TRBJ1-1,TGTGCCAGTAGAAGAATGGGGGCCGGGGGGACTGAAGCTTTCTTT,CASRRMGAGGTEAFF